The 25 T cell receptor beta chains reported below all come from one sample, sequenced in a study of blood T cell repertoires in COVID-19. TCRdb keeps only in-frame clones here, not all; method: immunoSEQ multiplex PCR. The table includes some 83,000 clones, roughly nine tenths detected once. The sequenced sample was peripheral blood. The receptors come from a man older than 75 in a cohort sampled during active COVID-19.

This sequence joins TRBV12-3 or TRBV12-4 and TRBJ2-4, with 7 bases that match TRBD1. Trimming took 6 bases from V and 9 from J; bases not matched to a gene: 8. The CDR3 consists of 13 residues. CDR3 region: CASRYTGDPIQYF. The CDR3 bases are TGTGCCAGCAGATATACAGGGGATCCCATTCAGTACTTC.

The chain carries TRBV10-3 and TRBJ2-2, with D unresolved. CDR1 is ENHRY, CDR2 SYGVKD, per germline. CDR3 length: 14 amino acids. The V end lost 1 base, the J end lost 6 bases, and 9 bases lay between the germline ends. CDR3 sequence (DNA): TGTGCCATCAGTGAGTTCATAGTTTCCGGGGAGCTGTTTTTT. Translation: CAISEFIVSGELFF.

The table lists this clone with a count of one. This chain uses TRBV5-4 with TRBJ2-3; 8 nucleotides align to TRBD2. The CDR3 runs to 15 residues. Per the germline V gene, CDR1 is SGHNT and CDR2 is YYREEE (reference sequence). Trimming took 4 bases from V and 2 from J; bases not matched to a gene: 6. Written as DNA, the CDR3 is TGTGCCAGCAGCCCGACTAGCGCCAACACAGATACGCAGTATTTT. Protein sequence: CASSPTSANTDTQYF. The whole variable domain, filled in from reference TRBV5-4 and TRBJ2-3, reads ETGVTQSPTHLIKTRGQQVTLRCSSQSGHNTVSWYQQALGQGPQFIFQYYREEENGRGNFPPRFSGLQFPNYSSELNVNALELDDSALYLCASSPTSANTDTQYFGPGTRLTVL.

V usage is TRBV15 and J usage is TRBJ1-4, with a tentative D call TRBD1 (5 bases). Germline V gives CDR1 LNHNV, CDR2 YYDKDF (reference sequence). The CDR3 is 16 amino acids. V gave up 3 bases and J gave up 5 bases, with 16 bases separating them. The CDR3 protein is CATSSRKGGGNEKLFF. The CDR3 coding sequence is TGTGCCACCAGCAGTCGAAAGGGCGGGGGGAATGAAAAACTGTTTTTT. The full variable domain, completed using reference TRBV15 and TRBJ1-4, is DAMVIQNPRYQVTQFGKPVTLSCSQTLNHNVMYWYQQKSSQAPKLLFHYYDKDFNNEADTPDNFQSRRPNTSFCFLDIRSPGLGDTAMYLCATSSRKGGGNEKLFFGSGTQLSVL.

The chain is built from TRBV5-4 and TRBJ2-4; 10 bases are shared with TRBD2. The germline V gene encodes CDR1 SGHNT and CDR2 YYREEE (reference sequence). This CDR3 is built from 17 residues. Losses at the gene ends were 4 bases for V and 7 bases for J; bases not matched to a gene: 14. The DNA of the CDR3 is TGTGCCAGCAGCGCAGAGCGGGGGGGCCGGGTTGGTAACATTCAGTACTTC. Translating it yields CASSAERGGRVGNIQYF.

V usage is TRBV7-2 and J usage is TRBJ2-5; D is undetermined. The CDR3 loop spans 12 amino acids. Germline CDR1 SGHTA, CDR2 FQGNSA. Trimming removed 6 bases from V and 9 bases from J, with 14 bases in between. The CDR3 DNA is TGTGCCAGCAGAAGACCGCCTGCGGCCCAGTACTTC. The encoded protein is CASRRPPAAQYF. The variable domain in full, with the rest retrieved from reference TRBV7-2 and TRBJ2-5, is GAGVSQSPSNKVTEKGKDVELRCDPISGHTALYWYRQSLGQGLEFLIYFQGNSAPDKSGLPSDRFSAERTGGSVSTLTIQRTQQEDSAVYLCASRRPPAAQYFGPGTRLLVL.

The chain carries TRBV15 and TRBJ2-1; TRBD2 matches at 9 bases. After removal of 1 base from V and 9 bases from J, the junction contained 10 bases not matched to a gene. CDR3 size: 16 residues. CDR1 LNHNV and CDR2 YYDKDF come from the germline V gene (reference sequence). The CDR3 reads CATSRVAGDKYAEQFF. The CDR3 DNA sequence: TGTGCCACCAGCAGAGTAGCGGGGGATAAATATGCTGAGCAGTTCTTC.

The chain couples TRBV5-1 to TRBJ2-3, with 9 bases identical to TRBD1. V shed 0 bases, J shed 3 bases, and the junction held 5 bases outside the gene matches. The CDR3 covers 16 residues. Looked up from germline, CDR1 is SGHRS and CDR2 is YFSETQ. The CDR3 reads CASSLEGQGATDTQYF. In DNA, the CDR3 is TGCGCCAGCAGCTTGGAGGGACAGGGAGCGACAGATACGCAGTATTTT.

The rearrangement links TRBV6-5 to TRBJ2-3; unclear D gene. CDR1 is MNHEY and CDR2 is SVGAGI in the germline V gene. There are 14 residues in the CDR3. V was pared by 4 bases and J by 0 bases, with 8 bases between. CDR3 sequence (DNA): TGTGCCAGCAGTTCGTATGAGAGCACAGATACGCAGTATTTT. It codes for CASSSYESTDTQYF.

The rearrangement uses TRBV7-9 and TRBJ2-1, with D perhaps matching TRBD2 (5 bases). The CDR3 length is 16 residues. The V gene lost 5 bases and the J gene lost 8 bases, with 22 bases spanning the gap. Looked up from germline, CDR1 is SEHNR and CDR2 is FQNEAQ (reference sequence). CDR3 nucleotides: TGTGCCAGCAGCCTACGGGCGGGCGCGTTACACCATGAGCAGTTCTTC. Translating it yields CASSLRAGALHHEQFF.

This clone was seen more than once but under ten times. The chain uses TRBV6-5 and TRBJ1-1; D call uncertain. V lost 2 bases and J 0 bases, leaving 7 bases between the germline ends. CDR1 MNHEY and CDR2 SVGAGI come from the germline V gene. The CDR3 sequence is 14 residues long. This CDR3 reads CASSYRQMNTEAFF. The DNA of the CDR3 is TGTGCCAGCAGTTACCGCCAGATGAACACTGAAGCTTTCTTT.

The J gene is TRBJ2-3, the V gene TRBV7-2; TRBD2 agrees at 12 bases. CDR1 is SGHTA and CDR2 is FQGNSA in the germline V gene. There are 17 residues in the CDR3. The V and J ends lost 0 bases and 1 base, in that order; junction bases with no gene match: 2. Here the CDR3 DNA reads TGTGCCAGCAGCTTAGCCCCTAGCGGGGGGGGCACAGATACGCAGTATTTT. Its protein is CASSLAPSGGGTDTQYF.

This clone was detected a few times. The CDR3 loop reads CASSLPFSDNRGFGEKLFF. The CDR3 nucleotides read TGTGCCAGCAGCTTGCCCTTTTCTGATAACAGGGGGTTTGGTGAAAAACTGTTTTTT. This chain links TRBV5-5 with TRBJ1-4, with 8 nucleotides matching TRBD1. The CDR3 extends over 19 amino acids. The germline V gene has CDR1 SGHKS and CDR2 YYEKEE (reference sequence). Trimming removed 1 base from V and 7 bases from J; junction bases left unmatched: 18.

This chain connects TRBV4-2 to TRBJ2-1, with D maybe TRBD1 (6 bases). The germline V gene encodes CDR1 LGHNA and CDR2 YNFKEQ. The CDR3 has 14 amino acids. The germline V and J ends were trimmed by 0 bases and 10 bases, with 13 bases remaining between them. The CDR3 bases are TGTGCCAGCAGCCAAGAATCCCGCACAGGGGAGCAGTTCTTC. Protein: CASSQESRTGEQFF.

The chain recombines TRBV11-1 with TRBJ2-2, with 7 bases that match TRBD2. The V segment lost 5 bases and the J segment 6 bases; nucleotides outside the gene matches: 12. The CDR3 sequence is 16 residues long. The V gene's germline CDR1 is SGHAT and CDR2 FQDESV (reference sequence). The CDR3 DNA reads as TGTGCCAGCAGCCCTAACGGAGCGGGGAAATCCGGGGAGCTGTTTTTT. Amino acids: CASSPNGAGKSGELFF.

The CDR3 DNA sequence: TGCAGCGTTGTCCCCCACAACAACAGGGCGTACGAGCAGTACTTC. Amino acids: CSVVPHNNRAYEQYF. The chain is built from TRBV29-1 and TRBJ2-7; D perhaps matches TRBD1 (6 bases). Trimming removed 4 bases from V and 4 bases from J, with 20 bases in between. This CDR3 region has 15 residues. The germline CDR1 and CDR2 sequences are SQVTM and ANQGSEA.

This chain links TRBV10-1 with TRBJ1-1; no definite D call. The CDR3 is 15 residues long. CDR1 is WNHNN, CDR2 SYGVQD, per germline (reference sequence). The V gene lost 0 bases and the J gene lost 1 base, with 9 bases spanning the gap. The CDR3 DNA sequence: TGCGCCAGCAGTGAGTCGGGCCTTAAGAACACTGAAGCTTTCTTT. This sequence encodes CASSESGLKNTEAFF.

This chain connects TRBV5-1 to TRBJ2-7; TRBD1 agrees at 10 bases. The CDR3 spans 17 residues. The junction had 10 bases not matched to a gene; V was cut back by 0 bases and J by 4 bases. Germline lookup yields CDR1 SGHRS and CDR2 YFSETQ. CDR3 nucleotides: TGCGCCAGCAGCTTGGTTATAGGACAGGGGGTACGTTACGAGCAGTACTTC. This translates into CASSLVIGQGVRYEQYF.

The CDR3 here is CASSLDRGTDTQYF. The CDR3 nucleotides are TGTGCCAGCAGCTTAGACAGGGGCACAGATACGCAGTATTTT. This chain joins TRBV7-9 and TRBJ2-3; D may be TRBD1 (6 bases). V shed 1 base and J shed 1 base, with 6 bases lying between them. This CDR3 has 14 residues. CDR1 and CDR2 (germline): SEHNR, FQNEAQ (reference sequence).

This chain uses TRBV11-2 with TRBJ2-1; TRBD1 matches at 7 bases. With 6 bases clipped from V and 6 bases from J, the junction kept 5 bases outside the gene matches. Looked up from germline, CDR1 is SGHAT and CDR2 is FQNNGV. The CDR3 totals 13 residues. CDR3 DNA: TGTGCCAGCAGTACAGGGGTAGGCAATGAGCAGTTCTTC. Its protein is CASSTGVGNEQFF.

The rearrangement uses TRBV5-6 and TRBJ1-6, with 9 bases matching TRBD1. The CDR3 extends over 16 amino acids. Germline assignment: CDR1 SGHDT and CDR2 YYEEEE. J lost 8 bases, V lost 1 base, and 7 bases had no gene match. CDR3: CASSLQGGQGYSPLHF. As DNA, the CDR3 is TGTGCCAGCAGCTTGCAGGGGGGACAGGGATATTCACCCCTCCACTTT.

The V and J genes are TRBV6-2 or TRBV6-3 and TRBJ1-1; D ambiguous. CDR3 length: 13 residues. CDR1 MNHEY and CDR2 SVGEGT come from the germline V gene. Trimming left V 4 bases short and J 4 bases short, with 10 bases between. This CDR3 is CASSLTRGTEAFF. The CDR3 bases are TGTGCCAGCAGTTTAACAAGAGGCACTGAAGCTTTCTTT.

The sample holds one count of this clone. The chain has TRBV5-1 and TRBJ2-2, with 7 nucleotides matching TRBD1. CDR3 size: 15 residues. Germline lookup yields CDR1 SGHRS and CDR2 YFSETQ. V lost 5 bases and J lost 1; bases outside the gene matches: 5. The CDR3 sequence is CASRPGQQNTGELFF. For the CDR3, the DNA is TGCGCCAGCAGGCCGGGACAGCAGAACACCGGGGAGCTGTTTTTT.

The CDR3, as DNA: TGTGCCAGCAGCTTCCAATCAACAGATACGCAGTATTTT. Protein: CASSFQSTDTQYF. The chain carries TRBV7-2 and TRBJ2-3; no firm D call. V was cut by 3 bases and J by 3 bases, with 7 bases left in between. CDR3 length: 13 residues. Germline CDR1 is SGHTA and CDR2 is FQGNSA.

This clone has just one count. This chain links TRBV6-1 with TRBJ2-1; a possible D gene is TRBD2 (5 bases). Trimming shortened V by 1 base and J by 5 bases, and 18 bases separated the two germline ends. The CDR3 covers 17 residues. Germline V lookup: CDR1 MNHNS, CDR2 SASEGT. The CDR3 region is CASSEVMAGGNNNEQFF. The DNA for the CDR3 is TGTGCCAGCAGTGAAGTGATGGCCGGAGGAAACAACAATGAGCAGTTCTTC.